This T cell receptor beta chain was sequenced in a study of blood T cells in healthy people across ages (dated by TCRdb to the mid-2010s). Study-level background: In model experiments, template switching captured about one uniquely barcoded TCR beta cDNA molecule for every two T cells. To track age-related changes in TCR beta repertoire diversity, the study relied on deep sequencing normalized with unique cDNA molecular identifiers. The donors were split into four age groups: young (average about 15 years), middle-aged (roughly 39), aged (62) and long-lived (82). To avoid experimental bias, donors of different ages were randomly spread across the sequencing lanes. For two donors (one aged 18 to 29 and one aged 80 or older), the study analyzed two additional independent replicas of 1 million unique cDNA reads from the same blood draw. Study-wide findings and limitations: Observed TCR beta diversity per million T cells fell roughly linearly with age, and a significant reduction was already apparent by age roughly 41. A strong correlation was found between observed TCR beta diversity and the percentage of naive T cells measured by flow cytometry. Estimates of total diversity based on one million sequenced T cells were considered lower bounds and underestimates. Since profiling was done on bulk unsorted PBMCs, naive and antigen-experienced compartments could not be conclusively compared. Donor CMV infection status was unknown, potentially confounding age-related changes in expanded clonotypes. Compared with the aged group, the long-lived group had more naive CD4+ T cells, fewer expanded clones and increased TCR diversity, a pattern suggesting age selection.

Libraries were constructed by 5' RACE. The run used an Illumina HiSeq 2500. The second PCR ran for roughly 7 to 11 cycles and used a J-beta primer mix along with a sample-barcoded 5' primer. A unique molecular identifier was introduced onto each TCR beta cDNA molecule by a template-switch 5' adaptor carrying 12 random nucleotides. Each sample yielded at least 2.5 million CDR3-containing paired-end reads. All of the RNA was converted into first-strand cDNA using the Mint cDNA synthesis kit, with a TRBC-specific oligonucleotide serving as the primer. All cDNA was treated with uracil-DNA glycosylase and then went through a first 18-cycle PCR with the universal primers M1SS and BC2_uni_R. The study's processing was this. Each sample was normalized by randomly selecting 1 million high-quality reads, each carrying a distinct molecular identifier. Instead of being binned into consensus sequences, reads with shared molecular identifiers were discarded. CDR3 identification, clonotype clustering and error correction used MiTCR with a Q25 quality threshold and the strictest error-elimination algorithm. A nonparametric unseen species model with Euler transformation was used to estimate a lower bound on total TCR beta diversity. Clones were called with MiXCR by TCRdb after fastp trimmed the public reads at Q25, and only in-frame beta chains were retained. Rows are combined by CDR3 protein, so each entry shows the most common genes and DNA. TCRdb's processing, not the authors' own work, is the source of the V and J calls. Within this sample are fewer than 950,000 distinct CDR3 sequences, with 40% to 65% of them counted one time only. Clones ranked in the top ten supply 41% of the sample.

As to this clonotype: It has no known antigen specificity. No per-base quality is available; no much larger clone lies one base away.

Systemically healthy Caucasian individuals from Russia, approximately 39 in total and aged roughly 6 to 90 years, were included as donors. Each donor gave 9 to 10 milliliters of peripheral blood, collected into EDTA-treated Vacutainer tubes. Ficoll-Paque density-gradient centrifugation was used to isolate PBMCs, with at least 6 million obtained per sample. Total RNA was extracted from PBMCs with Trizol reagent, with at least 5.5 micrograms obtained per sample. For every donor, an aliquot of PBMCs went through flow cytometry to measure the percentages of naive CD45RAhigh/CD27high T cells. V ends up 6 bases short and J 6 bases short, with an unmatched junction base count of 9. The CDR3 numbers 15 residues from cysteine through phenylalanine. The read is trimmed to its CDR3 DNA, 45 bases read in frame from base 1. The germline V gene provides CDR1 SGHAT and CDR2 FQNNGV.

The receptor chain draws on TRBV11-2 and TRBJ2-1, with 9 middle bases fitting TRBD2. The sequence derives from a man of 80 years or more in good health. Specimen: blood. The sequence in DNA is TGTGCCAGCAGTCCCGGGACTAGCCAGGGCAATGAGCAGTTCTTC. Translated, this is CASSPGTSQGNEQFF.